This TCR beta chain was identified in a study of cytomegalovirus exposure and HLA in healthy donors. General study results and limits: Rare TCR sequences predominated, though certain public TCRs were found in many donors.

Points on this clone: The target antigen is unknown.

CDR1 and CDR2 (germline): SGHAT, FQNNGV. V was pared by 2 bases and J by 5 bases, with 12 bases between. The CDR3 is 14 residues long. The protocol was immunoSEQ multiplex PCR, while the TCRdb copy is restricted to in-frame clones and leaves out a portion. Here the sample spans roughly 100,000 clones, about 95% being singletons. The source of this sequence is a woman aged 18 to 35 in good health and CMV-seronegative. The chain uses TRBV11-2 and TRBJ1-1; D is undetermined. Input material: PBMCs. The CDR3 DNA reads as TGTGCCAGCAGCTTATGGGTTGAGGAGACTGAAGCTTTCTTT. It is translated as CASSLWVEETEAFF.